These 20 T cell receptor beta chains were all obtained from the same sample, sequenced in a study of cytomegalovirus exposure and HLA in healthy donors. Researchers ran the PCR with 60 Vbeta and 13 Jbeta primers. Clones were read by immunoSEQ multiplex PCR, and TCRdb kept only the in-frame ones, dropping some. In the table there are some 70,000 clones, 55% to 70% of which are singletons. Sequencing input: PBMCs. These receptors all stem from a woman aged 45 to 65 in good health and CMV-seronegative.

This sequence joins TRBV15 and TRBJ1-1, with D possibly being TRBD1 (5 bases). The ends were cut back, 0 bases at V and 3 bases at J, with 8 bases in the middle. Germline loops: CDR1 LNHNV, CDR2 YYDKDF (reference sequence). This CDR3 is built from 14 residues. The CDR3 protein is CATSRDWGDTEAFF. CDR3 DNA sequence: TGTGCCACCAGCAGAGATTGGGGGGACACTGAAGCTTTCTTT.

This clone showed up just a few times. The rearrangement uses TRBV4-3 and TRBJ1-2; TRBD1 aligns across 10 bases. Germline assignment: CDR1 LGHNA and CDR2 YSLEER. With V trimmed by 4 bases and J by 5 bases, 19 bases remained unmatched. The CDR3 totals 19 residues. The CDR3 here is CASSLGTGVSLARGYGYTF. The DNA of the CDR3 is TGCGCCAGCAGCCTAGGGACAGGGGTTTCCCTGGCTCGTGGGTATGGCTACACCTTC.

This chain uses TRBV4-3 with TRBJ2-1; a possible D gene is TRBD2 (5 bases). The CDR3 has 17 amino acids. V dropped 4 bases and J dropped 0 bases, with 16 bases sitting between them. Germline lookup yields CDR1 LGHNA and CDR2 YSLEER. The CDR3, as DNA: TGCGCCAGCAGCCGTCGGACGGAGAGGGCCTCCTACAATGAGCAGTTCTTC. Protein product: CASSRRTERASYNEQFF.

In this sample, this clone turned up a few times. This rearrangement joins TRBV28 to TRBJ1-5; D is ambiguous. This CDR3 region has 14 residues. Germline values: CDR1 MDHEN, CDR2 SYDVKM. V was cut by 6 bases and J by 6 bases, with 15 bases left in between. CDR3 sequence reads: CASSIERETQPQHF. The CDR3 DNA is TGTGCCAGCAGCATAGAAAGGGAGACTCAGCCCCAGCATTTT. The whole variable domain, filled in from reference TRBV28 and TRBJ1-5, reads DVKVTQSSRYLVKRTGEKVFLECVQDMDHENMFWYRQDPGLGLRLIYFSYDVKMKEKGDIPEGYSVSREKKERFSLILESASTNQTSMYLCASSIERETQPQHFGDGTRLSIL.

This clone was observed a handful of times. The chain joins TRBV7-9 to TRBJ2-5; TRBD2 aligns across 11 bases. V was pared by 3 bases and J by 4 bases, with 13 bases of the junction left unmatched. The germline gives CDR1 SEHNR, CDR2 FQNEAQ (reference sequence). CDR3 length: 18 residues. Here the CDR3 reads CASSFGKLAGAGGETQYF. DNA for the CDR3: TGTGCCAGCAGCTTTGGAAAACTAGCGGGAGCCGGGGGAGAGACCCAGTACTTC.

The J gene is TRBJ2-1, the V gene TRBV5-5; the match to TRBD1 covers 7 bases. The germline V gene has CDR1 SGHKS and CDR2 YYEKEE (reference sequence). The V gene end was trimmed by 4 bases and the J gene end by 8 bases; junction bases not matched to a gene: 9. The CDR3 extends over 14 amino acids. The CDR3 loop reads CASSLTDRDHEQFF. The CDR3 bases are TGTGCCAGCAGCCTGACAGACAGGGACCATGAGCAGTTCTTC.

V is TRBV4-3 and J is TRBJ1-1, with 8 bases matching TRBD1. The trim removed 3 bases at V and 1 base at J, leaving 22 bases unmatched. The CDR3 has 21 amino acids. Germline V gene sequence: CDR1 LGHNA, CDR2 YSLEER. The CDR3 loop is CASSHVISRDRLTVGNTEAFF. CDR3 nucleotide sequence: TGCGCCAGCAGCCACGTCATATCCCGGGACAGGCTAACGGTCGGGAACACTGAAGCTTTCTTT.

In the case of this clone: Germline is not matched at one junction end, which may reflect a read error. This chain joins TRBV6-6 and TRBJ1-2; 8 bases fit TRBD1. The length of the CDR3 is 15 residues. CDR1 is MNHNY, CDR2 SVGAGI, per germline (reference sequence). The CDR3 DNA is TGTGCCAGCAATTACTCGCGACAGGGGATCGATGGCTACACCTTC. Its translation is CASNYSRQGIDGYTF.

CDR3 sequence (DNA): TGCGCCAGCAGCCAAGACCTAAGCGGGACTAGCGGGAGGCGGCCCCAAGAGACCCAGTACTTC. It specifies CASSQDLSGTSGRRPQETQYF. The chain employs TRBV4-3 and TRBJ2-5; 15 nucleotides line up with TRBD2. The CDR3 extends over 21 amino acids. Germline CDR1 reads LGHNA; CDR2 reads YSLEER. Trimming took 0 bases from V and 1 from J; bases not matched to a gene: 12.

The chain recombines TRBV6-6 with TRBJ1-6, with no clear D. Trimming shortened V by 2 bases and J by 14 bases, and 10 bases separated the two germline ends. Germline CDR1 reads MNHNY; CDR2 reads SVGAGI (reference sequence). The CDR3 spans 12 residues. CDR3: CASSYAPESLHF. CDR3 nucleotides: TGTGCCAGCAGTTACGCGCCCGAATCCCTCCACTTT.

CDR3 region: CAWDREGGQPQHF. DNA of the CDR3: TGTGCCTGGGACAGGGAAGGTGGACAGCCCCAGCATTTT. The chain combines TRBV30 with TRBJ1-5; TRBD1 aligns across 7 bases. The J segment lost 7 bases and the V segment lost 5 bases, leaving 8 bases of the junction unmatched. CDR3 length equals 13 residues. The germline V gene encodes CDR1 GTSNPN and CDR2 SVGIG (reference sequence).

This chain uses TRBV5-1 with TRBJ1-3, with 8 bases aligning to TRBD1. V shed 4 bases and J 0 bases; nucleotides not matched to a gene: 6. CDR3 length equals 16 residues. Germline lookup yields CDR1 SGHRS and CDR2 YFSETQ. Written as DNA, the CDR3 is TGCGCCAGCAGCACGGACAGGGAGAGCTCTGGAAACACCATATATTTT. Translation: CASSTDRESSGNTIYF. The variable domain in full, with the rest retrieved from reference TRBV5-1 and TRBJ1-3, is KAGVTQTPRYLIKTRGQQVTLSCSPISGHRSVSWYQQTPGQGLQFLFEYFSETQRNKGNFPGRFSGRQFSNSRSEMNVSTLELGDSALYLCASSTDRESSGNTIYFGEGSWLTVV.

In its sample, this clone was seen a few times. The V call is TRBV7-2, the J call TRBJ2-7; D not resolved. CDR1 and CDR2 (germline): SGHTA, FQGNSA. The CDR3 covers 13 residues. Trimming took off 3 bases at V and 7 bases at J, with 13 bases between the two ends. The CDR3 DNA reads TGTGCCAGCAGCTTCGATACCTCAGTGGAGCAGTACTTC. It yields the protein CASSFDTSVEQYF.

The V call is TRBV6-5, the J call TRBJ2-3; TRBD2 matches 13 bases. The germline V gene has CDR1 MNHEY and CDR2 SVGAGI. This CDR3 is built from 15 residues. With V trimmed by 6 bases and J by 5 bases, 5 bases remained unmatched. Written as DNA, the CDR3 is TGTGCCAGCAGGGGGACTAGCGGGAAGGGAGATACGCAGTATTTT. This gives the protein CASRGTSGKGDTQYF.

The CDR3 is CSAHQAGLYNEQFF. CDR3 nucleotide sequence: TGCAGCGCTCACCAGGCGGGACTCTACAATGAGCAGTTCTTC. The chain uses TRBV29-1 and TRBJ2-1, with D perhaps TRBD2 (6 bases). This CDR3 contains 14 residues. Trimming cost V 7 bases and J 3 bases, with 16 bases left between them. Germline CDR1 reads SQVTM; CDR2 reads ANQGSEA.

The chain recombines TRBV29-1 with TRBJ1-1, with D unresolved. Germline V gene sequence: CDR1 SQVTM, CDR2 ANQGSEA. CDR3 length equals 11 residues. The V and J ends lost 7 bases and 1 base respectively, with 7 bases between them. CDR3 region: CSAIRNTEAFF. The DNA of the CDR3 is TGCAGCGCTATTAGGAACACTGAAGCTTTCTTT.

The CDR3 spells CASSPGLAGRQQFF. DNA of the CDR3: TGCGCCAGCAGCCCGGGACTAGCGGGAAGGCAGCAGTTCTTC. The rearrangement uses TRBV5-1 and TRBJ2-1; TRBD2 matches at 13 bases. The V and J ends lost 4 bases and 11 bases, in that order; junction bases with no gene match: 6. Germline V gene sequence: CDR1 SGHRS, CDR2 YFSETQ. This CDR3 contains 14 residues.

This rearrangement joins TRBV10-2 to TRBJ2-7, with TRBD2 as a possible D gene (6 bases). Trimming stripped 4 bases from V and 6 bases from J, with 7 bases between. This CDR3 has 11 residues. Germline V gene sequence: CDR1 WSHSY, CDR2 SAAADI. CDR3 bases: TGCGCCAGCAGTGTGGGGGGCGAGCAGTACTTC. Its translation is CASSVGGEQYF.

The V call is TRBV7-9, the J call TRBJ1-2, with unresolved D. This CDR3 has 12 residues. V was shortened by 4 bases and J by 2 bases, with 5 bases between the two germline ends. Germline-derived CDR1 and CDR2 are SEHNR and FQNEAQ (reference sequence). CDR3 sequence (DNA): TGTGCCAGCAGCTCGGTAAACTATGGCTACACCTTC. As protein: CASSSVNYGYTF.

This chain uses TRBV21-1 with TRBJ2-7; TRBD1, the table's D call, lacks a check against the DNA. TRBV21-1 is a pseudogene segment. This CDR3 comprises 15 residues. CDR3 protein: CASSKGGQTYYEQYF. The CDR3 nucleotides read TGTGCCAGCAGCAAAGGGGGACAGACTTACTACGAGCAGTACTTC.